This TCR beta chain was captured by sequencing in a study of T cells after yellow fever vaccination. Looking at the study overall: It was SMART-Seq v4 Ultra Low Input that prepared the fractions with low cell numbers. Study-level findings and limits: Although the secondary response was weaker, it peaked faster, at day 5 versus 15. Reappearance after the booster was seen for most primary-vaccination clones, at approximately 97% CD4 and about 90% CD8.

5'RACE template switching produced TCR cDNA carrying a universal primer site and UMIs. TCRdb reprocessed the 5' RACE reads with MiXCR, giving one entry per CDR3 protein. There are 600,000 to 750,000 distinct CDR3 sequences in the sample; approximately 13% occur only once, and under 15% lies in the top ten. Trimming at V came to 6 bases and at J to 0 bases, leaving 12 bases not matched to a gene. This CDR3 is 18 amino acids long. Germline assignment: CDR1 LGHNT and CDR2 FRNRAP. This clonotype was counted ten times or more. What it binds is unknown. The receptor was derived from a man aged 30 to 45 who received the YFV17D yellow fever vaccine. The chain uses TRBV12-5 and TRBJ2-3; 10 nucleotides align to TRBD2. The sample in question was PBMCs, obtained on the day of the yellow fever booster vaccination. Written as DNA, the CDR3 is TGTGCTAGTGGCCGCTACCGGACTAGCGGAACTAGCACAGATACGCAGTATTTT. Protein sequence: CASGRYRTSGTSTDTQYF.